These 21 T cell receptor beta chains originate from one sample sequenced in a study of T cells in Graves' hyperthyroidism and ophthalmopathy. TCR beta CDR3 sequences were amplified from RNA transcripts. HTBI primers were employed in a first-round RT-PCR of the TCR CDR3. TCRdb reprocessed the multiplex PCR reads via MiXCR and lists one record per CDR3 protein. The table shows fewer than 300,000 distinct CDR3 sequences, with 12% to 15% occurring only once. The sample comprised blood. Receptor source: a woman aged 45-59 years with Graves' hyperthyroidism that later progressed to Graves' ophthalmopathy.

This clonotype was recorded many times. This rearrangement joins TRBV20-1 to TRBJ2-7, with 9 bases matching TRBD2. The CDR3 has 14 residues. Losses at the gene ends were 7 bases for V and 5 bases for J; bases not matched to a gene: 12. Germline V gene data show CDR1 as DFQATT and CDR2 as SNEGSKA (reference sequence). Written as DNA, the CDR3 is TGCAGTGAATGGGCTAGCGGGACCCTCGACGAGCAGTACTTC. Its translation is CSEWASGTLDEQYF.

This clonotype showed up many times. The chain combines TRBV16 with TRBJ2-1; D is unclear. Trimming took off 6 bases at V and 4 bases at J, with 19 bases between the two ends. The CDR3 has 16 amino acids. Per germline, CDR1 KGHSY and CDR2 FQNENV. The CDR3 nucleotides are TGTGCCAGCAGTCTTTCATGGGTAGATCGATACAATGAGCAGTTCTTC. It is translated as CASSLSWVDRYNEQFF.

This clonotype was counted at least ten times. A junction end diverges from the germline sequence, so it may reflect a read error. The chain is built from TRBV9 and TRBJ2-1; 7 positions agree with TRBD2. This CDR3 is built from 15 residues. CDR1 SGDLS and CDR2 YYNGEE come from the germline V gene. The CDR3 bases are TGTGCTAGCACAGTAGGAGCGGGGAGTTACAATGAGCAGTTCTTC. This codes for CASTVGAGSYNEQFF.

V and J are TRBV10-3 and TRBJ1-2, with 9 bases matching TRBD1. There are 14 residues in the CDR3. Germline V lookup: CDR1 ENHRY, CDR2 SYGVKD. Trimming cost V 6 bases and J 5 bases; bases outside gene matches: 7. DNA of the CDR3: TGTGCCATCAGGGACGTTGGACAGGGGTATGGCTACACCTTC. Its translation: CAIRDVGQGYGYTF.

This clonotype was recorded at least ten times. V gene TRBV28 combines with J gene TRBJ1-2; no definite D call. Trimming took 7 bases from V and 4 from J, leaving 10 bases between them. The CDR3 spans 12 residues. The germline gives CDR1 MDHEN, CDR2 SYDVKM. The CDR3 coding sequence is TGTGCCAGCATGCAGCAGAGCTATGGCTACACCTTC. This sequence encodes CASMQQSYGYTF.

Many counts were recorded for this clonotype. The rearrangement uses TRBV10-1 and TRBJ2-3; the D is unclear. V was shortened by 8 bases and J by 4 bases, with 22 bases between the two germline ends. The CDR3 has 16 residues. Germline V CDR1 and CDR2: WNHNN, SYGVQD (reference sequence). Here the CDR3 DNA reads TGCGCCAGCCCATCTGCGCGGACGGAAGAGGCAGATACGCAGTATTTT. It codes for CASPSARTEEADTQYF.

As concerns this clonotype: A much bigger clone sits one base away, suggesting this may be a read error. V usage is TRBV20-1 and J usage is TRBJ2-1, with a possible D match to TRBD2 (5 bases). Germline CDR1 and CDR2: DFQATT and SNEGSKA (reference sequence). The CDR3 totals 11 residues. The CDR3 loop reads CGAGGPNEQFF. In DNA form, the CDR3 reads TGCGGTGCGGGCGGCCCGAATGAGCAGTTCTTC.

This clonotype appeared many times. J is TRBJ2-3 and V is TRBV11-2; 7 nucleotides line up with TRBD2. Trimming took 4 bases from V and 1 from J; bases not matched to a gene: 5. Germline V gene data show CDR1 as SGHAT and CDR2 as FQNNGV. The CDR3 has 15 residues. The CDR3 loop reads CASSSYREGTDTQYF. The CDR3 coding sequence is TGTGCCAGCAGCTCTTATCGGGAGGGCACAGATACGCAGTATTTT.

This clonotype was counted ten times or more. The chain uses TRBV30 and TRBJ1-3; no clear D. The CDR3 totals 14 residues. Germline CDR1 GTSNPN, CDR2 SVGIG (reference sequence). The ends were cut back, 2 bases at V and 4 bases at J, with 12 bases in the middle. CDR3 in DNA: TGTGCCTGGAGTTACGGCATGGTGGGAAACACCATATATTTT. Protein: CAWSYGMVGNTIYF. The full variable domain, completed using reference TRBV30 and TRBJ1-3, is SQTIHQWPATLVQPVGSPLSLECTVEGTSNPNLYWYRQAAGRGLQLLFYSVGIGQISSEVPQNLSASRPQDRQFILSSKKLLLSDSGFYLCAWSYGMVGNTIYFGEGSWLTVV.

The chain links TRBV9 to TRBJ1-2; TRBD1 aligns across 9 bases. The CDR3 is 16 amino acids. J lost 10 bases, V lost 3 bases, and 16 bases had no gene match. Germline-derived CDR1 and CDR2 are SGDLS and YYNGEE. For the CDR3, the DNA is TGTGCCAGCAGCGACTTCCTCCGGGACAGGGCCGCTGACTACACCTTC. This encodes CASSDFLRDRAADYTF.

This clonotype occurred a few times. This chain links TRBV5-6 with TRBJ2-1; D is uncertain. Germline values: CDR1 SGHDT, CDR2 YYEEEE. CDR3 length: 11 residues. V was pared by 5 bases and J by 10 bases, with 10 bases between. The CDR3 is CASRYYDEQFF. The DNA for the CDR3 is TGTGCCAGCAGGTATTACGACGAGCAGTTCTTC.

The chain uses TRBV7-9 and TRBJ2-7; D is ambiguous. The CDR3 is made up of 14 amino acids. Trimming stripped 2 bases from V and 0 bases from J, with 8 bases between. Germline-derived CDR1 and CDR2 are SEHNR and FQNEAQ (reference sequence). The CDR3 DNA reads TGTGCCAGCAGCTTAATCGGGCCCTCCTACGAGCAGTACTTC. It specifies CASSLIGPSYEQYF.

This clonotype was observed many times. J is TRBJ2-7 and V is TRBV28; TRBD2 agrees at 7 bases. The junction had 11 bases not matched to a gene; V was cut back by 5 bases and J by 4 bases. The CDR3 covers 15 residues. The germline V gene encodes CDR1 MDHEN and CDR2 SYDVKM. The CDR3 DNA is TGTGCCAGCAGTACCCCGGGCGGGAGAGTTTACGAGCAGTACTTC. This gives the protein CASSTPGGRVYEQYF.

The CDR3 here is CASSRRDPDYGYTF. DNA of the CDR3: TGTGCCAGCAGCCGCCGGGACCCTGACTATGGCTACACCTTC. The chain recombines TRBV11-2 with TRBJ1-2; possible D gene TRBD1, 5 bases. V was trimmed by 5 bases and J by 3 bases, leaving 13 bases between them. This CDR3 is built from 14 residues. Germline CDR1 reads SGHAT; CDR2 reads FQNNGV.

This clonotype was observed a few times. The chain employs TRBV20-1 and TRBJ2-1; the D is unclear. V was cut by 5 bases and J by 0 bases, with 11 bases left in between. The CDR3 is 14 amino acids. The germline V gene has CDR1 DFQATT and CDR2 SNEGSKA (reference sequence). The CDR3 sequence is CSAGSWSSYNEQFF. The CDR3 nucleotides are TGCAGTGCTGGATCTTGGAGCTCCTACAATGAGCAGTTCTTC.

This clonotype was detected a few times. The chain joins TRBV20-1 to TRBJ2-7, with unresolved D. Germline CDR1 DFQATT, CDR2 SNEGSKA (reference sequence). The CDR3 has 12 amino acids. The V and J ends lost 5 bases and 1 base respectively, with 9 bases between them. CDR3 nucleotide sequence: TGCAGTGCTGACGGGCCTTCCTACGAGCAGTACTTC. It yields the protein CSADGPSYEQYF.

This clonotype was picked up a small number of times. The CDR3 is CSVEDSSTGELFF. The CDR3 region has the DNA TGCAGCGTTGAAGATAGTAGCACCGGGGAGCTGTTTTTT. The chain combines TRBV29-1 with TRBJ2-2, with no clear D. The CDR3 covers 13 residues. The germline V gene encodes CDR1 SQVTM and CDR2 ANQGSEA. V shed 0 bases and J shed 4 bases, with 6 bases lying between them.

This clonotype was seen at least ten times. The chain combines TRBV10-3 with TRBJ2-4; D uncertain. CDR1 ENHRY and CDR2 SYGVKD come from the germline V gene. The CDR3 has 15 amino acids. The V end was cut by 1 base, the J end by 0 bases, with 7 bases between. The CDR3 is CAISELWEAKNIQYF. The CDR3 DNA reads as TGTGCCATCAGTGAGTTATGGGAAGCCAAAAACATTCAGTACTTC.

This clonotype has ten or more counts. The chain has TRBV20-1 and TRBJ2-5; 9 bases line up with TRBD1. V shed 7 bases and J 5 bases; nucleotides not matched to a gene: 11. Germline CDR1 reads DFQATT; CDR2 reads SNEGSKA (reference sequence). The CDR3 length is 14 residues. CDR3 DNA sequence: TGCAGTGGGACTGCCGGGACAGGGAGGGAGACCCAGTACTTC. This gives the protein CSGTAGTGRETQYF.

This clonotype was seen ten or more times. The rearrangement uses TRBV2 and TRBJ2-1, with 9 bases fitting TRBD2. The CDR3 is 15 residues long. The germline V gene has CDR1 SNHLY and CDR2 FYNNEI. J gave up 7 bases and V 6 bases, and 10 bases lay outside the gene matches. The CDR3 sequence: CASRASGNPANEQFF. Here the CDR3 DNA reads TGTGCCAGCAGGGCTAGCGGGAACCCCGCGAATGAGCAGTTCTTC.

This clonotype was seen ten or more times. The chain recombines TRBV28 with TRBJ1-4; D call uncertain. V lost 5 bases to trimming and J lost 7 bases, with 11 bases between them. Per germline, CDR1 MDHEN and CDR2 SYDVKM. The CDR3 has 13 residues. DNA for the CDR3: TGTGCCAGCAGTCCCTTTAAGGGTGAAAAACTGTTTTTT. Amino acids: CASSPFKGEKLFF.